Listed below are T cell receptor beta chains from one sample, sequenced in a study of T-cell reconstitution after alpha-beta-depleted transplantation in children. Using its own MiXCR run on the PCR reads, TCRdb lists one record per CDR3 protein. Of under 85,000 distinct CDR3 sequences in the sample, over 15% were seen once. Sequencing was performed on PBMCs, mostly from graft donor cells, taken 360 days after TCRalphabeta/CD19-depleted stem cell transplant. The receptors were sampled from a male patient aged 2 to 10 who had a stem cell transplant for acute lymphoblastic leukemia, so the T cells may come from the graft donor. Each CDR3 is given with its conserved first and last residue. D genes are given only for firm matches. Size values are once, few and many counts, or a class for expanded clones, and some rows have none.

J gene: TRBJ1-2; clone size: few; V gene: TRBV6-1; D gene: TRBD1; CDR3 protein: CASRRLTGQGHGYTF; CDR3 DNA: TGTGCCAGCAGGCGACTTACGGGACAGGGGCATGGCTACACCTTC
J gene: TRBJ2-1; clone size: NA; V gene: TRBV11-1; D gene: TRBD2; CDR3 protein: CASSLGGQGLAGGHKYNEQFF; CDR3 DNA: TGTGCCAGCAGCTTAGGAGGTCAGGGACTAGCGGGAGGCCACAAATACAATGAGCAGTTCTTC
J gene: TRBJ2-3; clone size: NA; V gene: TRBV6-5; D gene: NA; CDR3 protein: CASSYSKFAIYTQYF; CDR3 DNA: TGTGCCAGCAGTTACTCGAAATTTGCAATATATACGCAGTATTTT
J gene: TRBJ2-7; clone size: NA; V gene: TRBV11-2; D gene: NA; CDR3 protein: CASSLVSVGHEQYF; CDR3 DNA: TGTGCCAGCAGCTTAGTCAGTGTAGGCCACGAGCAGTACTTC
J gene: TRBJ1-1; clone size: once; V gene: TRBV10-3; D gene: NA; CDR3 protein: CAISLSGIRHTEAFF; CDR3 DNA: TGTGCCATCAGCCTCTCCGGGATCCGCCACACTGAAGCTTTCTTT
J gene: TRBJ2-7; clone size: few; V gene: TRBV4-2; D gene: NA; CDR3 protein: CASSHGHSYEQYF; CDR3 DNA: TGTGCCAGCAGCCATGGACACTCCTACGAGCAGTACTTC
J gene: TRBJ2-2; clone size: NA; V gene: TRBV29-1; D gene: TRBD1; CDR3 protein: CSVGTGGTGELFF; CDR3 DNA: TGCAGCGTTGGGACAGGAGGCACCGGGGAGCTGTTTTTT
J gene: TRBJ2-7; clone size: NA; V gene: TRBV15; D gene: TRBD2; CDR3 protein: CATSTIAGGLGEQYF; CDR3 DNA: TGTGCCACCAGCACCATAGCGGGAGGTTTGGGAGAGCAGTACTTC
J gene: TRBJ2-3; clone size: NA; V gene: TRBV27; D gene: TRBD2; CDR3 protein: CASSEGGWTDTQYF; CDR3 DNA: TGTGCCAGCAGTGAGGGAGGGTGGACAGATACGCAGTATTTT
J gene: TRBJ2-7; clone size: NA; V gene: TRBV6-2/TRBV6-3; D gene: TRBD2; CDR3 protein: CASSRGQGIRLAGESSYEQYF; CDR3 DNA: TGTGCCAGCAGCCGAGGACAGGGTATCAGACTAGCGGGAGAAAGCTCCTACGAGCAGTACTTC
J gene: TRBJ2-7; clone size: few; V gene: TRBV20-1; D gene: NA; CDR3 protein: CSARRTYSSYEQYF; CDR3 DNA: TGCAGTGCTAGGCGGACTTACAGCTCCTACGAGCAGTACTTC
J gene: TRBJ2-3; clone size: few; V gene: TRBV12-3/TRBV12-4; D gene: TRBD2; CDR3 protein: CASSLLAGVLDTQYF; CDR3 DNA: TGTGCCAGCTCCTTACTAGCGGGAGTACTTGATACGCAGTATTTT
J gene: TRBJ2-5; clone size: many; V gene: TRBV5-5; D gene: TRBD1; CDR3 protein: CASSPGTASQETQYF; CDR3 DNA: TGTGCCAGCAGTCCCGGGACAGCTAGTCAAGAGACCCAGTACTTC
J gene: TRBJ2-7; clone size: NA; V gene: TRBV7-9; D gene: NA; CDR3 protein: CASSVGLFSYEQYF; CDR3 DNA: TGTGCCAGCAGCGTGGGTCTTTTCTCCTACGAGCAGTACTTC
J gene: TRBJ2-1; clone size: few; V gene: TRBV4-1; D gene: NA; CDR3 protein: CASSRLRGNEQFF; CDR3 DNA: TGCGCCAGCAGCCGTCTAAGAGGGAATGAGCAGTTCTTC
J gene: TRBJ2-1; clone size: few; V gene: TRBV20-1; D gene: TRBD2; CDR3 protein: CSAISGGRSNEQFF; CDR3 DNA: TGCAGTGCTATTTCGGGCGGGAGATCTAATGAGCAGTTCTTC
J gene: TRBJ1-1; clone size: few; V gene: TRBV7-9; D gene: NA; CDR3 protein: CASSKAGYKAFF; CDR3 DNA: TGTGCCAGCAGCAAGGCAGGTTATAAAGCTTTCTTT